The 20 T cell receptor beta chains below were found in one sample sequenced in a study of cytomegalovirus exposure and HLA in healthy donors. Repertoires were generated with immunoSEQ multiplex PCR, while TCRdb's copy carries only in-frame clones and drops some. The table has around 350,000 clones, 75% to 90% seen once; the top ten hold roughly 0.83%. Sequenced: PBMCs. The receptors come from a woman aged 18-29 years in good health and CMV-seronegative.

This clone has only one observation. The chain uses TRBV6-1 and TRBJ1-5; TRBD1 aligns across 7 bases. Germline V gene lookup returns CDR1 MNHNS and CDR2 SASEGT. The CDR3 covers 13 residues. Unmatched junction bases numbered 3, after V lost 9 bases and J lost 1 base. DNA of the CDR3: TGTGCCAGTGAGGGACAGAGCAATCAGCCCCAGCATTTT. Amino acid sequence: CASEGQSNQPQHF.

The gene calls are TRBV10-2 and TRBJ2-7, with D unclear. CDR1 WSHSY and CDR2 SAAADI come from the germline V gene. The V end lost 6 bases, the J end lost 5 bases, and 14 bases lay between the germline ends. The CDR3 contains 13 residues. The CDR3 DNA reads as TGCGCCAGCAGCGGCGGATTCGGCAACGAGCAGTACTTC. This encodes CASSGGFGNEQYF.

This rearrangement joins TRBV5-6 to TRBJ2-7; D is uncertain. Trimming took 5 bases from V and 4 from J, leaving 22 bases between them. The CDR3 covers 16 residues. Germline assignment: CDR1 SGHDT and CDR2 YYEEEE. The CDR3 spells CASRSNNGGSFYEQYF. The CDR3, as DNA: TGTGCCAGCAGATCGAACAATGGCGGCTCCTTTTACGAGCAGTACTTC.

The V call is TRBV7-2, the J call TRBJ2-7, with a possible D match to TRBD1 (5 bases). V dropped 5 bases and J dropped 6 bases, with 14 bases sitting between them. Germline CDR1 reads SGHTA; CDR2 reads FQGNSA. CDR3 length: 13 residues. CDR3 bases: TGTGCCAGCAGCCAAGGACATACCGGCGAGCAGTACTTC. Encoded protein: CASSQGHTGEQYF.

The J gene is TRBJ2-5, the V gene TRBV5-6; D possibly corresponds to TRBD1 (6 bases). The CDR3 sequence is 13 residues long. V was pared by 3 bases and J by 9 bases, with 15 bases between. Germline V gene sequence: CDR1 SGHDT, CDR2 YYEEEE. The CDR3 sequence: CASSSKPQGSQYF. The CDR3 bases are TGTGCCAGCAGCTCGAAACCCCAGGGGTCCCAGTACTTC.

The gene calls are TRBV4-1 and TRBJ2-7, with 9 bases aligning to TRBD2. Germline V lookup: CDR1 MGHRA, CDR2 YSYEKL. V shed 5 bases, J shed 6 bases, and the junction held 11 bases outside the gene matches. The CDR3 totals 15 residues. The chain's CDR3 is CASSKNSGSLLEQYF. The CDR3 region has the DNA TGCGCCAGCAGCAAAAATAGCGGGAGCCTTCTCGAGCAGTACTTC.

This chain uses TRBV6-5 with TRBJ1-3; possibly TRBD1 for D (6 bases). The CDR3 sequence is 13 residues long. CDR1 and CDR2 (germline): MNHEY, SVGAGI. The ends were cut back, 9 bases at V and 2 bases at J, with 11 bases in the middle. The CDR3 sequence: CASRGLTGNTIYF. For the CDR3, the DNA is TGTGCCAGTAGGGGGTTAACTGGAAACACCATATATTTT.

The sample holds a few counts of this clone. The chain couples TRBV4-1 to TRBJ1-5; D remains unclear. Germline V gene lookup returns CDR1 MGHRA and CDR2 YSYEKL. V gave up 0 bases and J gave up 6 bases, with 12 bases separating them. The CDR3 sequence is 15 residues long. The DNA for the CDR3 is TGCGCCAGCAGCCAAGATCTAGAGGGAGGTCAGCCCCAGCATTTT. Protein product: CASSQDLEGGQPQHF.

The chain couples TRBV30 to TRBJ2-7; 11 bases map to TRBD1. The CDR3 length is 13 residues. Trimming removed 5 bases from V and 4 bases from J; junction bases left unmatched: 4. CDR1 is GTSNPN, CDR2 SVGIG, per germline (reference sequence). The CDR3 region is CAWDGQGAYEQYF. CDR3 DNA: TGTGCCTGGGATGGACAGGGGGCTTACGAGCAGTACTTC.

The chain has TRBV27 and TRBJ2-7; the match to TRBD2 covers 8 bases. In germline, CDR1 is MNHEY, CDR2 SMNVEV (reference sequence). This CDR3 region has 15 residues. The junction had 11 bases not matched to a gene; V was cut back by 4 bases and J by 6 bases. For the CDR3, the DNA is TGTGCCAGCAGTTATACCCTCGGGACTAGTGGCGAGCAGTACTTC. Protein sequence: CASSYTLGTSGEQYF.

This rearrangement joins TRBV29-1 to TRBJ2-7, with 7 bases aligning to TRBD1. Losses at the gene ends were 4 bases for V and 2 bases for J; bases not matched to a gene: 11. The CDR3 loop spans 15 amino acids. Per germline, CDR1 SQVTM and CDR2 ANQGSEA. The CDR3 DNA reads as TGCAGCGTTGCCCGACGACAGGGACCGACCTACGAGCAGTACTTC. This sequence encodes CSVARRQGPTYEQYF.

V and J are TRBV28 and TRBJ1-1; D is ambiguous. The germline V and J ends were trimmed by 5 bases and 4 bases, with 11 bases remaining between them. This CDR3 contains 13 residues. Germline V gene sequence: CDR1 MDHEN, CDR2 SYDVKM. CDR3 sequence: CASSPRLATEAFF. The CDR3 DNA reads TGTGCCAGCAGTCCCCGACTGGCCACTGAAGCTTTCTTT. The whole variable domain, filled in from reference TRBV28 and TRBJ1-1, reads DVKVTQSSRYLVKRTGEKVFLECVQDMDHENMFWYRQDPGLGLRLIYFSYDVKMKEKGDIPEGYSVSREKKERFSLILESASTNQTSMYLCASSPRLATEAFFGQGTRLTVV.

The CDR3 reads CASSQSPSGSETQYF. As DNA, the CDR3 is TGTGCCAGCAGCCAATCCCCTAGCGGGAGTGAGACCCAGTACTTC. The chain joins TRBV16 to TRBJ2-5; 10 nucleotides match TRBD2. This CDR3 has 15 amino acids. The trim removed 0 bases at V and 5 bases at J, leaving 3 bases unmatched. Germline V gene sequence: CDR1 KGHSY, CDR2 FQNENV.

The rearrangement uses TRBV27 and TRBJ1-2; D is unclear. Germline CDR1 is MNHEY and CDR2 is SMNVEV (reference sequence). The CDR3 totals 14 residues. The V gene lost 3 bases and the J gene lost 2 bases, with 10 bases spanning the gap. The CDR3 coding sequence is TGTGCCAGCAGTTTTGACGGAGTGAACTATGGCTACACCTTC. Protein product: CASSFDGVNYGYTF.

The V gene is TRBV5-4, the J gene TRBJ2-5; 7 bases are a match to TRBD1. Germline trimming cut 1 base from V and 2 bases from J; bases unmatched to any gene: 5. The CDR3 extends over 15 amino acids. Germline assignment: CDR1 SGHNT and CDR2 YYREEE (reference sequence). CDR3 sequence: CASSLRDSAQETQYF. CDR3 DNA sequence: TGTGCCAGCAGCTTGCGGGACAGTGCACAAGAGACCCAGTACTTC.

The chain employs TRBV28 and TRBJ2-1, with D possibly TRBD1 on 7 matching bases. Trimming took 8 bases from V and 0 from J, leaving 11 bases between them. The CDR3 has 14 residues. Per germline, CDR1 MDHEN and CDR2 SYDVKM. In DNA form, the CDR3 reads TGTGCCAGCGCCAGGGGGGCCTCCTACAATGAGCAGTTCTTC. Its protein is CASARGASYNEQFF.

The chain combines TRBV5-5 with TRBJ2-7, with 10 bases fitting TRBD1. Germline assignment: CDR1 SGHKS and CDR2 YYEKEE (reference sequence). The length of the CDR3 is 15 residues. Germline trimming cut 4 bases from V and 3 bases from J; bases unmatched to any gene: 7. CDR3 coding DNA: TGTGCCAGCAGCCCGTACCGGGACAGGGGCTACGAGCAGTACTTC. Amino acids: CASSPYRDRGYEQYF.

The V and J genes are TRBV28 and TRBJ1-1, with 7 bases aligning to TRBD1. CDR1 MDHEN and CDR2 SYDVKM come from the germline V gene. The CDR3 is 14 amino acids. Unmatched junction bases numbered 9, after V lost 5 bases and J lost 6 bases. The CDR3 DNA reads TGTGCCAGCAGTCGACAGGGACGACGACCTGAAGCTTTCTTT. Translating gives CASSRQGRRPEAFF.

V and J are TRBV4-2 and TRBJ2-3, with TRBD2 as a possible D gene (7 bases). V lost 0 bases and J 4 bases, leaving 17 bases between the germline ends. The CDR3 consists of 17 residues. The germline CDR1 and CDR2 sequences are LGHNA and YNFKEQ. The CDR3 nucleotides read TGTGCCAGCAGCCAAGATGGGGGCGGGAGTGCTTCAGATACGCAGTATTTT. It is translated as CASSQDGGGSASDTQYF.

This rearrangement joins TRBV30 to TRBJ2-3; 10 positions match TRBD2. V was pared by 4 bases and J by 0 bases, with 4 bases of the junction left unmatched. Germline CDR1 and CDR2: GTSNPN and SVGIG (reference sequence). The CDR3 is made up of 15 amino acids. The CDR3 sequence: CAWTTTSGSTDTQYF. The CDR3 DNA reads as TGTGCCTGGACTACGACTAGCGGGAGCACAGATACGCAGTATTTT.